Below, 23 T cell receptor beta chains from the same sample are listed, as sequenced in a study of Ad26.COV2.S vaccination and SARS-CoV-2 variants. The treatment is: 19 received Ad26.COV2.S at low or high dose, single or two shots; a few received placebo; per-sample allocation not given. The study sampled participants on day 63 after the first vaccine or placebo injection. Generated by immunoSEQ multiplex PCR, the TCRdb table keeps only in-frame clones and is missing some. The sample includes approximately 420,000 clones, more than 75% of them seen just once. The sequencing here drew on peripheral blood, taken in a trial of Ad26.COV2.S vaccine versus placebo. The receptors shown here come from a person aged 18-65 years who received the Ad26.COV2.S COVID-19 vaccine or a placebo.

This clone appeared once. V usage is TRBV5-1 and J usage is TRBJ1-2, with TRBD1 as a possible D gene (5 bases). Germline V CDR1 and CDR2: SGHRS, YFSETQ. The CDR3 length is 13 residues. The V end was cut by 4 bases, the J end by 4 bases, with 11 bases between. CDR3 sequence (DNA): TGCGCCAGCAGCGCGAGGGACGTCTATGGCTACACCTTC. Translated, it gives CASSARDVYGYTF.

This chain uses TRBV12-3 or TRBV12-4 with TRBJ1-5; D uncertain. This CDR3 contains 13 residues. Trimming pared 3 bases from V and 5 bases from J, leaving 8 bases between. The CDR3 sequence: CASSFSLYQPQHF. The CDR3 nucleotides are TGTGCCAGCAGTTTTTCTCTTTATCAGCCCCAGCATTTT.

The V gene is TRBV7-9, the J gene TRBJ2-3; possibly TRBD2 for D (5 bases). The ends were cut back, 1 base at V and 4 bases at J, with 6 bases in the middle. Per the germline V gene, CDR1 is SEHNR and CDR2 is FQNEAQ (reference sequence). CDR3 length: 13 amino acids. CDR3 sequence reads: CASSLGTADTQYF. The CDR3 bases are TGTGCCAGCAGCTTAGGGACTGCAGATACGCAGTATTTT.

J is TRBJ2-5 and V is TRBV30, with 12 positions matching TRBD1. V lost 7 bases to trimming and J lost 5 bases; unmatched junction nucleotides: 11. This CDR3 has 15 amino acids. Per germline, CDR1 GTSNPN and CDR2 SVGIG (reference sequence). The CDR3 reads CAFSGTGGAGETQYF. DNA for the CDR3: TGTGCCTTTTCCGGGACAGGGGGCGCCGGGGAGACCCAGTACTTC.

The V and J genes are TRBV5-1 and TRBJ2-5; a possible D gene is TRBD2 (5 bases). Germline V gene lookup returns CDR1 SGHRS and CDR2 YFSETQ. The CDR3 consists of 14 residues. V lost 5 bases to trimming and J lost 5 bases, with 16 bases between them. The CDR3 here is CASSSGNNGETQYF. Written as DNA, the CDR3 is TGCGCCAGCAGTTCGGGGAATAACGGGGAGACCCAGTACTTC.

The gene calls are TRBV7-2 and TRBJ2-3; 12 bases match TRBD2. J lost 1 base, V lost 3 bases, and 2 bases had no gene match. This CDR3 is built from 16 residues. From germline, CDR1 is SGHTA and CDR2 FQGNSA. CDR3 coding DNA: TGTGCCAGCAGCTTGACTAGCGGGGGCCGCACAGATACGCAGTATTTT. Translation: CASSLTSGGRTDTQYF.

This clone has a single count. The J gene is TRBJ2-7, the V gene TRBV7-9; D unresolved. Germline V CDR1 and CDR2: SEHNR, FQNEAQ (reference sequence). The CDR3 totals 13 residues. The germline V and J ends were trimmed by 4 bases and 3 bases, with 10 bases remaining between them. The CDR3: CASSSFKNYEQYF. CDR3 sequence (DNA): TGTGCCAGCAGCTCCTTTAAAAACTACGAGCAGTACTTC.

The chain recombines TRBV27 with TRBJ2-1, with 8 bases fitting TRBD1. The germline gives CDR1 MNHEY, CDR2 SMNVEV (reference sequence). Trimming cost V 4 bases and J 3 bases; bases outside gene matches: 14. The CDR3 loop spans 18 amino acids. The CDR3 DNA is TGTGCCAGCAGTTCCCCAGGGGGCGATAAGTCTAACTACAATGAGCAGTTCTTC. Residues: CASSSPGGDKSNYNEQFF.

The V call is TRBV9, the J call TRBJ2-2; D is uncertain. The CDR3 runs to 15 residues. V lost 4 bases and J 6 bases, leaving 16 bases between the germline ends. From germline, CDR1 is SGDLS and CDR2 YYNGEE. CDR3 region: CASSTRTRPPGELFF. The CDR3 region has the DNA TGTGCCAGCAGCACAAGAACGAGACCTCCCGGGGAGCTGTTTTTT. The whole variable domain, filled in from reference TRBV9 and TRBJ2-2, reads DSGVTQTPKHLITATGQRVTLRCSPRSGDLSVYWYQQSLDQGLQFLIQYYNGEERAKGNILERFSAQQFPDLHSELNLSSLELGDSALYFCASSTRTRPPGELFFGEGSRLTVL.

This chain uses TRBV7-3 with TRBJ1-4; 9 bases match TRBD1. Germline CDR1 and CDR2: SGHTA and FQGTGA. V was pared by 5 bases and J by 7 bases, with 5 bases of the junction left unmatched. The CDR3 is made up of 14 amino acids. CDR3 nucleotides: TGTGCCAGCAGCCTAGGGACAGGGCTTGAAAAACTGTTTTTT. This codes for CASSLGTGLEKLFF.

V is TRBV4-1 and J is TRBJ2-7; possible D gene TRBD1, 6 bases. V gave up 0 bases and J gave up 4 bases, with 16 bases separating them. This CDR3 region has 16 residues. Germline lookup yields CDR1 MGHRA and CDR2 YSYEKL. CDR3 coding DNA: TGCGCCAGCAGCCAAGAGCCTGGCAGGGGTGGGTACGAGCAGTACTTC. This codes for CASSQEPGRGGYEQYF.

CDR3 region: CASTLAGGADGYTF. Here the CDR3 DNA reads TGTGCCAGCACTCTCGCGGGGGGGGCAGATGGCTACACCTTC. This sequence joins TRBV5-4 and TRBJ1-2, with a tentative D call TRBD1 (6 bases). CDR1 SGHNT and CDR2 YYREEE come from the germline V gene (reference sequence). This CDR3 region has 14 residues. V lost 6 bases and J 6 bases, leaving 18 bases between the germline ends.

The CDR3 sequence: CASSQEWGPMGRGAKNIQYF. CDR3 bases: TGCGCCAGCAGCCAAGAATGGGGCCCGATGGGCAGGGGGGCCAAAAACATTCAGTACTTC. The chain employs TRBV4-3 and TRBJ2-4; 7 nucleotides align to TRBD1. The germline CDR1 and CDR2 sequences are LGHNA and YSLEER. The CDR3 contains 20 residues. The junction had 15 bases not matched to a gene; V was cut back by 0 bases and J by 1 base.

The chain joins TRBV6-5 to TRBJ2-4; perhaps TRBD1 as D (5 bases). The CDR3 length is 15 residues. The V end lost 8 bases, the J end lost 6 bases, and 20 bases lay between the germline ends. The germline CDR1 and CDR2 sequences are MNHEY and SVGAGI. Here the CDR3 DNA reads TGTGCCAGCTCGGAACAGGTTGAGTCGGGAAACATTCAGTACTTC. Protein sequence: CASSEQVESGNIQYF.

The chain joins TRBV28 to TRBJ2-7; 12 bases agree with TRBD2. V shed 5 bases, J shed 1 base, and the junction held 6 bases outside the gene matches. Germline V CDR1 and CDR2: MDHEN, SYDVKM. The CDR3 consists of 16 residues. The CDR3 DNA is TGTGCCAGCAGTACAGAGACTAGCGGGGGTTCCTACGAGCAGTACTTC. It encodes CASSTETSGGSYEQYF.

The CDR3: CASSLVWGDDSPLHF. In DNA form, the CDR3 reads TGTGCCAGCAGCTTAGTTTGGGGGGATGATTCACCCCTCCACTTT. The chain links TRBV7-9 to TRBJ1-6; the D gene is possibly TRBD1 (5 bases). CDR1 and CDR2 from the germline V gene are SEHNR and FQNEAQ (reference sequence). Trimming shortened V by 1 base and J by 8 bases, and 12 bases separated the two germline ends. The CDR3 has 15 residues.

This CDR3 reads CASSADLGQPQHF. The CDR3 DNA reads TGTGCCAGCAGCGCAGACTTGGGTCAGCCCCAGCATTTT. The chain couples TRBV7-3 to TRBJ1-5; D not resolved. Germline assignment: CDR1 SGHTA and CDR2 FQGTGA. The CDR3 is 13 residues long. Trimming took off 5 bases at V and 6 bases at J, with 11 bases between the two ends.

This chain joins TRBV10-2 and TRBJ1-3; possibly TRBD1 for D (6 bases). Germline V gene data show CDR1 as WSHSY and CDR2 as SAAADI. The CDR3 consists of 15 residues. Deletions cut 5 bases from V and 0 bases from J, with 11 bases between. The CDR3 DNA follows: TGCGCCAGCAGTCTGGCGGACAGCTCTGGAAACACCATATATTTT. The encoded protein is CASSLADSSGNTIYF.

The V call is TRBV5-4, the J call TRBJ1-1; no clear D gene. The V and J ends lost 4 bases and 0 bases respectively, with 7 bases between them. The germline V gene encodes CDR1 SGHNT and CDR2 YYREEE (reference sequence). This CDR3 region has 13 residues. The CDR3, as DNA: TGTGCCAGCAGCGGACTACTGAACACTGAAGCTTTCTTT. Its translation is CASSGLLNTEAFF.

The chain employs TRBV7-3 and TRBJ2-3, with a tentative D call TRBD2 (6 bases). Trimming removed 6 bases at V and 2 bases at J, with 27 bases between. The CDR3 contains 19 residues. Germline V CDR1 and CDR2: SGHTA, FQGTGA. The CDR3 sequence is CASSPGRPQFGGSTDTQYF. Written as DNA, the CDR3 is TGTGCCAGCAGTCCTGGACGCCCTCAGTTCGGGGGATCCACAGATACGCAGTATTTT. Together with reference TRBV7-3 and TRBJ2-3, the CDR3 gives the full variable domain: GAGVSQTPSNKVTEKGKYVELRCDPISGHTALYWYRQSLGQGPEFLIYFQGTGAADDSGLPNDRFFAVRPEGSVSTLKIQRTERGDSAVYLCASSPGRPQFGGSTDTQYFGPGTRLTVL.

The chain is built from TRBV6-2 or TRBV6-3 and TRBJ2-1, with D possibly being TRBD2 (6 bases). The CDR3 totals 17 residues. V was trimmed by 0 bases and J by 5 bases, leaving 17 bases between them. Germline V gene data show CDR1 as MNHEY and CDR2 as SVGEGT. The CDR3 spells CASSYSLGPGRNNEQFF. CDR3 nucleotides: TGTGCCAGCAGTTACTCGCTCGGGCCAGGGAGGAACAATGAGCAGTTCTTC.

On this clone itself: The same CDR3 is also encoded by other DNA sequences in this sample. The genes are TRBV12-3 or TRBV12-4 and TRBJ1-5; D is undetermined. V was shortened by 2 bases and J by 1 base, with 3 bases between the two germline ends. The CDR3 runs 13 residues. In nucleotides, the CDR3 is TGTGCCAGCAGTTTATCCAGCAATCAGCCCCAGCATTTT. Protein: CASSLSSNQPQHF.

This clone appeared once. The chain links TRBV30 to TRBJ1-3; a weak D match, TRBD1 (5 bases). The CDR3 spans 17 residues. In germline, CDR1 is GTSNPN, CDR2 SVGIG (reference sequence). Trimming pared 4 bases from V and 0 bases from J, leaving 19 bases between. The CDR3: CAWMRVGGTFSGNTIYF. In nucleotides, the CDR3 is TGTGCCTGGATGAGGGTCGGGGGAACCTTCTCTGGAAACACCATATATTTT.